The sequence of this T cell receptor (beta chain) was determined in a study of shared clonotypes between healthy human individuals. CDR3 length equals 17 residues. Method: immunoSEQ multiplex PCR; TCRdb's copy keeps in-frame clones and lacks some. The profile covers about 2.4 million clones, with 93% appearing a single time and about 0.34% taken by the ten largest. This chain connects TRBV12-2 to TRBJ1-4; whether TRBD1, the table's D call, matches the DNA was not checked. TRBV12-2 is labeled a pseudogene. The source material was naive CD4+ T cells from PBMCs. Regarding subset: CD45RA+ positively selected. The receptor's source is a man younger than 35 in good health. Some clones in this sample may be carry-over from other donors' samples. CDR3 DNA: TGTGCAAGTCGCTTAGCTGCAAAGGGGGCCTCTAATGAAAAACTGTTTTTT. The encoded protein is CASRLAAKGASNEKLFF.